Listed below are T cell receptor beta chains from one sample, sequenced in a study of metastatic and nonmetastatic thyroid tumors. Using MiXCR, TCRdb reanalyzed the PCR reads. Altogether approximately 32,000 clones are present, approximately 16% being singletons, with the ten largest covering roughly a fifth. Input material: blood. The source is a male donor with papillary thyroid cancer or a benign thyroid nodule (not recorded which). Some clones in this sample may be carry-over from other donors' samples. Each CDR3 is given with its conserved first and last residue. The order of the fields is clone size, J gene, D gene, CDR3 length, V gene, CDR3 DNA, CDR3 protein. D genes are given only for firm matches. Size is stated for part of the rows, as once, few or many counts, or as a class when the clone is expanded.

size: many; J: TRBJ1-3; D: .; length: 15; V: TRBV20-1; DNA: TGCAGTGCTAGAGGGGCTCCGGGACTTGGAAACACCATATATTTT; CDR3: CSARGAPGLGNTIYF
size: many; J: TRBJ1-5; D: TRBD1; length: 14; V: TRBV19; DNA: TGTGCCAGTAGTCAGACAGGGGGTAATCAGCCCCAGCATTTT; CDR3: CASSQTGGNQPQHF
size: many; J: TRBJ2-7; D: .; length: 12; V: TRBV20-1; DNA: TGCAGTGCTAGAGCGCCCGCAACGAGTCAGTACTTC; CDR3: CSARAPATSQYF
size: many; J: TRBJ2-5; D: TRBD2; length: 16; V: TRBV10-2; DNA: TGCGCCAGCAGTGTACGGACTAGCGGGAGTGGGGAGACCCAGTACTTC; CDR3: CASSVRTSGSGETQYF
size: many; J: TRBJ2-1; D: .; length: 13; V: TRBV14; DNA: TGTGCCAGCAGCCAAGTTTGGGCGAGTGAGCAGTTCTTC; CDR3: CASSQVWASEQFF
size: many; J: TRBJ2-7; D: .; length: 17; V: TRBV4-2; DNA: TGTGCCAGCAGCCAAGAAGTAGGCCTCCCGTCATCCTACGAGCAGTACTTC; CDR3: CASSQEVGLPSSYEQYF
size: .; J: TRBJ2-2; D: .; length: 13; V: TRBV5-1; DNA: TGCGCCAGCAGCTTGACTAGGCCCGGGGAGCTGTTTTTT; CDR3: CASSLTRPGELFF
size: many; J: TRBJ2-2; D: .; length: 15; V: TRBV18; DNA: TGTGCCAGCTCAGAAAGGGCGATGAACACCGGGGAGCTGTTTTTT; CDR3: CASSERAMNTGELFF
size: many; J: TRBJ2-3; D: TRBD2; length: 15; V: TRBV7-3; DNA: TGTGCCAGCAGCGGGGCGGGAGGGGTGTCAGAGACGCAGTATTTT; CDR3: CASSGAGGVSETQYF
size: .; J: TRBJ2-7; D: TRBD1; length: 16; V: TRBV11-2; DNA: TGTGCCAGCAGCTTATATGTCCTGACAGGGGCCTACGAGCAGTACTTC; CDR3: CASSLYVLTGAYEQYF
size: few; J: TRBJ1-6; D: .; length: 15; V: TRBV28; DNA: TGTGCCAGCTGTCGGGGGTTTCAAGGTGGTTCACCCCTCCACTTT; CDR3: CASCRGFQGGSPLHF
size: few; J: TRBJ2-5; D: TRBD1; length: 15; V: TRBV19; DNA: TGTGCCAGTAGGAAGACAGGGGTGGTGCAAGAGACCCAGTACTTC; CDR3: CASRKTGVVQETQYF
size: .; J: TRBJ2-1; D: .; length: 13; V: TRBV20-1; DNA: TGCAGTGCTAGCGTGATTTCCTACAATGAGCAGTTCTTC; CDR3: CSASVISYNEQFF
size: few; J: TRBJ2-7; D: TRBD2; length: 16; V: TRBV6-1; DNA: TGTGCCAGCAGCCCTGGACTAGCGGGTTCAACCTACGAGCAGTACTTC; CDR3: CASSPGLAGSTYEQYF
size: .; J: TRBJ2-1; D: TRBD2; length: 17; V: TRBV20-1; DNA: TGCAGTTCTAGAGATCGGGGGGACGCCCCCTCCTACAATGAGCAGTTCTTC; CDR3: CSSRDRGDAPSYNEQFF
size: many; J: TRBJ2-4; D: .; length: 14; V: TRBV7-9; DNA: TGTGCCAGCAGCGCTCGGGAGGCCAAAAACATTCAGTACTTC; CDR3: CASSAREAKNIQYF
size: many; J: TRBJ1-2; D: .; length: 14; V: TRBV19; DNA: TGTGCCAGTAGTATGTTGGGGGCGCTCGATGGCTACACCTTC; CDR3: CASSMLGALDGYTF
size: many; J: TRBJ1-5; D: .; length: 15; V: TRBV28; DNA: TGTGCCAGCAGTTTATGGCAGGGGATAGGGCAGCCCCAGCATTTT; CDR3: CASSLWQGIGQPQHF
size: many; J: TRBJ2-2; D: .; length: 16; V: TRBV7-9; DNA: TGTGCCAGCAGCTTAGCGGGAGGCCAGGGGCACGGGGAGCTGTTTTTT; CDR3: CASSLAGGQGHGELFF
size: many; J: TRBJ2-1; D: .; length: 16; V: TRBV20-1; DNA: TGCAGTGCTAGAGACGGGAGACGGGTTAGCTACAATGAGCAGTTCTTC; CDR3: CSARDGRRVSYNEQFF
size: many; J: TRBJ1-5; D: .; length: 13; V: TRBV11-2; DNA: TGTGCCAGCAGCCGTGACAGCAATCAGCCCCAGCATTTT; CDR3: CASSRDSNQPQHF
size: .; J: TRBJ2-2; D: .; length: 14; V: TRBV24-1; DNA: TGTGCCACCAGTGATTACTCCAGCACCGGGGATCTGTTTTTT; CDR3: CATSDYSSTGDLFF
size: few; J: TRBJ1-2; D: .; length: 16; V: TRBV27; DNA: TGTGCCAGCATTTTATCGTGGCAGGGGTCTAACTATTGCTACACCTTC; CDR3: CASILSWQGSNYCYTF
size: many; J: TRBJ2-7; D: .; length: 10; V: TRBV7-2; DNA: TGTGCCTCCCAGCCCCGGGGGCAGTACTTC; CDR3: CASQPRGQYF
size: many; J: TRBJ2-2; D: TRBD1; length: 17; V: TRBV30; DNA: TGTGCCTGGGCATCGGGACAGGGGGCCGGGAACACCGGGGAGCTGTTTTTT; CDR3: CAWASGQGAGNTGELFF
size: many; J: TRBJ2-6; D: .; length: 15; V: TRBV2; DNA: TGTGCCAGCAGGAGGGGGGAATCTGGGGCCAACGTCCTGACTTTC; CDR3: CASRRGESGANVLTF
size: many; J: TRBJ2-7; D: TRBD2; length: 15; V: TRBV5-8; DNA: TGTGCCAGCAGCTACGGACTAGCCGGCTCCTACGAGCAGTACTTC; CDR3: CASSYGLAGSYEQYF
size: many; J: TRBJ2-1; D: .; length: 13; V: TRBV7-9; DNA: TGTGCCAGCAGCTTAGATTTGTTCAATGAGCAGTTCTTC; CDR3: CASSLDLFNEQFF
size: many; J: TRBJ2-3; D: TRBD2; length: 16; V: TRBV6-1; DNA: TGTGCCAGCAACAGAAGACTAGCGGGAGGGCCTTTCGCGCAGTATTTT; CDR3: CASNRRLAGGPFAQYF
size: .; J: TRBJ2-3; D: TRBD2; length: 15; V: TRBV28; DNA: TGTGCCAGCAGTTTCCTAGCGGGATGGGTAGATACGCAGTATTTT; CDR3: CASSFLAGWVDTQYF
size: many; J: TRBJ2-1; D: TRBD2; length: 14; V: TRBV9; DNA: TGTGCCAGCAGTTTGAGACTAGCTATTAATGAGCAGTTCTTC; CDR3: CASSLRLAINEQFF
size: many; J: TRBJ1-2; D: .; length: 12; V: TRBV30; DNA: TGTGCCTGGACCCTACAGGCCGGGGGCTACACCTTC; CDR3: CAWTLQAGGYTF
size: many; J: TRBJ2-1; D: .; length: 15; V: TRBV20-1; DNA: TGCAGTGCTCCCCGCCCTGGGGGACGGCGCAATGAGCAGTTCTTC; CDR3: CSAPRPGGRRNEQFF
size: many; J: TRBJ2-7; D: TRBD2; length: 14; V: TRBV9; DNA: TGTGCCAGCAGCGTCTCTAGCGGGAGTAACGAGCAGTACTTC; CDR3: CASSVSSGSNEQYF
size: many; J: TRBJ2-1; D: .; length: 16; V: TRBV4-1; DNA: TGCGCCAGCAGCCAAGAAGAGGCAGGGCGCTTAAATGAGCAGTTCTTC; CDR3: CASSQEEAGRLNEQFF
size: many; J: TRBJ1-2; D: .; length: 15; V: TRBV5-1; DNA: TGCGCCAGCAGCTTGGCATCCATCCGGGGCTATGGCTACACCTTC; CDR3: CASSLASIRGYGYTF
size: many; J: TRBJ2-1; D: .; length: 13; V: TRBV12-3/TRBV12-4; DNA: TGTGCCAGCAGAGCCATCGACCCACCCATGCAGTTCTTC; CDR3: CASRAIDPPMQFF
size: many; J: TRBJ1-6; D: TRBD1; length: 17; V: TRBV11-1; DNA: TGTGCCAGCAGCGCAGCAGGGGGCGCCTCCTATAATTCACCCCTCCACTTT; CDR3: CASSAAGGASYNSPLHF
size: medium-sized; J: TRBJ2-2; D: TRBD1; length: 16; V: TRBV6-1; DNA: TGTGCCAGCAGTGTCGGGACAGGGTATGTTGCCGGGGAGCTGTTTTTT; CDR3: CASSVGTGYVAGELFF
size: many; J: TRBJ2-1; D: .; length: 13; V: TRBV3-1; DNA: TGTGCCAGCAGCCAAGGGCCCTTTAATGAGCAGTTCTTC; CDR3: CASSQGPFNEQFF
size: .; J: TRBJ1-5; D: TRBD1; length: 17; V: TRBV11-2; DNA: TGTGCCAGCAGCGAGGGACAGGGGAAGGAGGGCAATCAGCCCCAGCATTTT; CDR3: CASSEGQGKEGNQPQHF